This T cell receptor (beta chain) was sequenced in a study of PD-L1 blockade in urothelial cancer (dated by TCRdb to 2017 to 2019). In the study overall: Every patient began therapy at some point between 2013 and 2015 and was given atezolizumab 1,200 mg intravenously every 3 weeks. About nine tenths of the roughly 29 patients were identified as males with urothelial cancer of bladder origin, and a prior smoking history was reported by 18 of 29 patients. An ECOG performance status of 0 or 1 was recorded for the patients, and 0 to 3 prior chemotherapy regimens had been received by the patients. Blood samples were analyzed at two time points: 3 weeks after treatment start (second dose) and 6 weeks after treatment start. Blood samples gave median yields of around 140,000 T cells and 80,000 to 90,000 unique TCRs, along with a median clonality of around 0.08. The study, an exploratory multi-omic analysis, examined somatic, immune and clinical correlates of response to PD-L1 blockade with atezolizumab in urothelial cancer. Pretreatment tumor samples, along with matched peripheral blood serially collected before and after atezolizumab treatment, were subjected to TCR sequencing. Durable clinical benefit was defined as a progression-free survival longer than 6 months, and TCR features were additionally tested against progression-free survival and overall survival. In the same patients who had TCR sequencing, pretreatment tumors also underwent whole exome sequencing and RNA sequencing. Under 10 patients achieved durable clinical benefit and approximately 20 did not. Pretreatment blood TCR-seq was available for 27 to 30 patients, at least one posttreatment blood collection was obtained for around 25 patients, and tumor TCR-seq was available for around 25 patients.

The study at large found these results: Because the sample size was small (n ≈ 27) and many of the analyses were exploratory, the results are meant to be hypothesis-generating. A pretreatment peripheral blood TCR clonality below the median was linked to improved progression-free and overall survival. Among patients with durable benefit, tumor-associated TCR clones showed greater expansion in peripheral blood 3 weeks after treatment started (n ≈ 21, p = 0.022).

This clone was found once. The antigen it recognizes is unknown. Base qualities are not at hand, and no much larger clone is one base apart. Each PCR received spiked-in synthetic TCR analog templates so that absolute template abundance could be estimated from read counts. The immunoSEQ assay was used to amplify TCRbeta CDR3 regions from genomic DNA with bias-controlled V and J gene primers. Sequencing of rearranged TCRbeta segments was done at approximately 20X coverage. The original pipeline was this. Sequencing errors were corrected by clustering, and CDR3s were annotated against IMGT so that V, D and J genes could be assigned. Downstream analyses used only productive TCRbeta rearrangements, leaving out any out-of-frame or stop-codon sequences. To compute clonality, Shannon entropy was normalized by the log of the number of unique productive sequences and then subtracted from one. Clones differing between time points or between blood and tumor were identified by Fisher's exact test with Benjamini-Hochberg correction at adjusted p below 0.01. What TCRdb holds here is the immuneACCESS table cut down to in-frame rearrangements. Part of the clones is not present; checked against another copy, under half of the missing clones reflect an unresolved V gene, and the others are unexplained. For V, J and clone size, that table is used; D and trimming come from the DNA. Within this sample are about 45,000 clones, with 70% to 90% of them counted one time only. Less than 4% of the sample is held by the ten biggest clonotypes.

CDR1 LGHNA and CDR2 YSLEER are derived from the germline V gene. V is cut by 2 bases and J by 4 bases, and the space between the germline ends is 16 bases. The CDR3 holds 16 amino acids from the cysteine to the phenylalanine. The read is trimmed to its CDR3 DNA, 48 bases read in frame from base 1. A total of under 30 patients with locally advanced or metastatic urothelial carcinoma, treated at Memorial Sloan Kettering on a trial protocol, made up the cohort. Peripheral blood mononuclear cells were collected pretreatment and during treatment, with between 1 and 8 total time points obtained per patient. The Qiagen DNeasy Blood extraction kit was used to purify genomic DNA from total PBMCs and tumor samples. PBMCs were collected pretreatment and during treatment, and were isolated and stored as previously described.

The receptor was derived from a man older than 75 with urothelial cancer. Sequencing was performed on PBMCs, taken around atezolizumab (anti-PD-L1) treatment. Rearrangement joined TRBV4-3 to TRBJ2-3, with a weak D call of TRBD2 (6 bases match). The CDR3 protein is CASSQRGGAGSDTQYF. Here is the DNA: TGCGCCAGCAGCCAAAGGGGCGGGGCAGGGTCAGATACGCAGTATTTT.